The 9 T cell receptor beta chains reported below all come from one sample, sequenced in a study of beta chain features in type 1 diabetes. Every isolated RNA sample was fully reverse transcribed, so sequencing captured expressed TCRB transcripts. TCRdb's table, derived via immunoSEQ multiplex PCR, lists solely in-frame clones and lacks some. Here the sample spans approximately 170,000 clones, less than 9.5% being singletons. The specimen sequenced was central memory CD4+ T cells from blood. The source of these receptors is a woman between 18 and 29 years old in good health.

This clone was counted only a few times. V usage is TRBV11-2 and J usage is TRBJ2-3; TRBD2 aligns across 12 bases. The V segment lost 5 bases and the J segment 1 base; nucleotides outside the gene matches: 7. The germline CDR1 and CDR2 sequences are SGHAT and FQNNGV. The CDR3 is 17 residues long. In DNA, the CDR3 is TGTGCCAGCAGCAAAAGACTAGCGGGAGACCGCACAGATACGCAGTATTTT. Residues: CASSKRLAGDRTDTQYF.

Points on this clone: Other DNA sequences in this sample translate to the same CDR3. The chain couples TRBV9 to TRBJ2-5; TRBD2 matches at 9 bases. Trimming cost V 0 bases and J 4 bases; bases outside gene matches: 4. Germline assignment: CDR1 SGDLS and CDR2 YYNGEE. The CDR3 loop spans 15 amino acids. Here the CDR3 reads CASSVDSGGGETQYF. The CDR3 DNA follows: TGTGCCAGCAGCGTAGATAGCGGGGGCGGAGAGACCCAGTACTTC.

This clone was seen at least ten times. The V and J genes are TRBV5-4 and TRBJ2-7; maybe TRBD2 (6 bases). Germline V CDR1 and CDR2: SGHNT, YYREEE (reference sequence). Trimming removed 2 bases from V and 3 bases from J, with 15 bases in between. The CDR3 consists of 15 residues. CDR3 in DNA: TGTGCCAGCAGCTTAGCGGGCAGGGATCTCTACGAGCAGTACTTC. It yields the protein CASSLAGRDLYEQYF.

In this sample, this clone turned up a few times. The chain joins TRBV9 to TRBJ1-2, with D maybe TRBD1 (6 bases). The CDR3 runs to 14 residues. Germline V gene lookup returns CDR1 SGDLS and CDR2 YYNGEE. V was pared by 0 bases and J by 6 bases, with 12 bases between. CDR3 sequence: CASSVGQGNDGYTF. CDR3 nucleotide sequence: TGTGCCAGCAGCGTAGGGCAGGGGAATGATGGCTACACCTTC.

This clone was seen a few times. CDR3 region: CASSLTASGTDTQYF. The CDR3 DNA sequence: TGCGCCAGCAGCTTGACCGCAAGCGGCACAGATACGCAGTATTTT. V usage is TRBV5-1 and J usage is TRBJ2-3, with D unclear. V dropped 1 base and J dropped 1 base, with 10 bases sitting between them. The CDR3 has 15 amino acids. Germline V gene lookup returns CDR1 SGHRS and CDR2 YFSETQ. The variable domain in full, completed from reference TRBV5-1 and TRBJ2-3, reads KAGVTQTPRYLIKTRGQQVTLSCSPISGHRSVSWYQQTPGQGLQFLFEYFSETQRNKGNFPGRFSGRQFSNSRSEMNVSTLELGDSALYLCASSLTASGTDTQYFGPGTRLTVL.

A few counts support this clone. This rearrangement joins TRBV11-3 to TRBJ2-3; 9 nucleotides line up with TRBD2. J lost 4 bases, V lost 4 bases, and 3 bases had no gene match. The CDR3 totals 14 residues. Germline CDR1 SGHNT, CDR2 YENEEA. In nucleotides, the CDR3 is TGTGCCAGCAGCTCCAGCGGGAGGTCAGATACGCAGTATTTT. Protein sequence: CASSSSGRSDTQYF.

In this sample, this clone turned up a few times. The V call is TRBV7-2, the J call TRBJ2-6; TRBD2 is a possible D gene (6 bases). Trimming removed 4 bases from V and 0 bases from J, with 13 bases in between. Germline V lookup: CDR1 SGHTA, CDR2 FQGNSA. CDR3 size: 17 residues. This CDR3 is CASSYRGSYSGANVLTF. The CDR3 DNA reads as TGTGCCAGCAGCTACCGGGGGAGTTACTCTGGGGCCAACGTCCTGACTTTC.

For this clone: This sample includes further DNA sequences coding for the same CDR3. The chain carries TRBV30 and TRBJ2-3, with a possible D match to TRBD1 (6 bases). The CDR3 covers 14 residues. Looked up from germline, CDR1 is GTSNPN and CDR2 is SVGIG (reference sequence). V was clipped by 0 bases and J by 3 bases, with 10 bases between them. CDR3 nucleotide sequence: TGTGCCTGGAGTGTAGGGGGAGCAACAGATACGCAGTATTTT. This sequence encodes CAWSVGGATDTQYF.

In this sample, this clone turned up a few times. The V call is TRBV5-1, the J call TRBJ2-7; TRBD1 matches at 8 bases. CDR3 length equals 14 residues. CDR1 SGHRS and CDR2 YFSETQ come from the germline V gene. After removal of 6 bases from V and 9 bases from J, the junction contained 14 bases not matched to a gene. CDR3 coding DNA: TGCGCCAGCACCGTTGCGACAGGGGACTGGGGGCAGTACTTC. This translates into CASTVATGDWGQYF.